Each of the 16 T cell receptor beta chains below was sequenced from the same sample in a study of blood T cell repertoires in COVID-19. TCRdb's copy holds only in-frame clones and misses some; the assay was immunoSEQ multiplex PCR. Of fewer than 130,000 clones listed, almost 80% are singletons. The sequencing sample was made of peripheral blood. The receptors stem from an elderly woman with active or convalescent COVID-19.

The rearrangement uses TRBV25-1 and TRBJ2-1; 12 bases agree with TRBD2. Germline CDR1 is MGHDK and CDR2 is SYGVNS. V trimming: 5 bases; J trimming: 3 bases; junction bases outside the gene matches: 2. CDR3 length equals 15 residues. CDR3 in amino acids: CASSQTSGGYNEQFF. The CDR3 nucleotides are TGTGCCAGCAGTCAGACTAGCGGGGGCTACAATGAGCAGTTCTTC.

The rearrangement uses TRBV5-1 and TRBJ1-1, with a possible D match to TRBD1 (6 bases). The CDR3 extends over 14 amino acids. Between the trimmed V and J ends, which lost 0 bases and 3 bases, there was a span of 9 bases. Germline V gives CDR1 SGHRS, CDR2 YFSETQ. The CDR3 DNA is TGCGCCAGCAGCTTGGAGGGGGATCACACTGAAGCTTTCTTT. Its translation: CASSLEGDHTEAFF.

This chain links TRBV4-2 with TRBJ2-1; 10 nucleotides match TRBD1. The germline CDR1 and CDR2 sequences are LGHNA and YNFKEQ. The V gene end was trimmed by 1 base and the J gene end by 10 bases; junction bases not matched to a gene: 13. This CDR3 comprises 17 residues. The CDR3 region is CASSQGVGQGLNGEQFF. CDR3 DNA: TGTGCCAGCAGCCAAGGTGTGGGACAGGGGCTTAACGGGGAGCAGTTCTTC.

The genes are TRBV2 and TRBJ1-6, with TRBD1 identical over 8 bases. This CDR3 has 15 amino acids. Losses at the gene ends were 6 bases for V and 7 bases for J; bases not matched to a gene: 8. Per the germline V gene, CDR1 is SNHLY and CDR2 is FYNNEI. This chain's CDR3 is CASSDRGPRNSPLHF. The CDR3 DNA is TGTGCCAGCAGCGACAGGGGCCCAAGGAATTCACCCCTCCACTTT.

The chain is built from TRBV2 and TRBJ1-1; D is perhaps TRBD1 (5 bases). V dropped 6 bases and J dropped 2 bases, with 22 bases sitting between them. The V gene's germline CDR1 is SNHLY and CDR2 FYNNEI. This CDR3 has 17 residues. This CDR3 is CASRATELTNVNTEAFF. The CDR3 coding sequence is TGTGCCAGCAGGGCGACAGAACTCACTAACGTTAACACTGAAGCTTTCTTT.

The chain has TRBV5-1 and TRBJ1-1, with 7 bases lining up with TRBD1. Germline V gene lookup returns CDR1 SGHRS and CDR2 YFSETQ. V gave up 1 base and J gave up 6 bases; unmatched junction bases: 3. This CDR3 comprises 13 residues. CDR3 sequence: CASSLIGTAEAFF. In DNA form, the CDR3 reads TGCGCCAGCAGCTTGATCGGGACAGCTGAAGCTTTCTTT.

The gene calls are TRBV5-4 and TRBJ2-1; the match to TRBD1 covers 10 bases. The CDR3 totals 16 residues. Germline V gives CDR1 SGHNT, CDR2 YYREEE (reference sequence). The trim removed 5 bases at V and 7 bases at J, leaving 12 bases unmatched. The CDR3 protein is CASRPRGDRGGNEQFF. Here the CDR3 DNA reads TGTGCCAGCAGACCGCGGGGGGACAGGGGTGGGAATGAGCAGTTCTTC. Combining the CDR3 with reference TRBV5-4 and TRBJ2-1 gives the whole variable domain ETGVTQSPTHLIKTRGQQVTLRCSSQSGHNTVSWYQQALGQGPQFIFQYYREEENGRGNFPPRFSGLQFPNYSSELNVNALELDDSALYLCASRPRGDRGGNEQFFGPGTRLTVL.

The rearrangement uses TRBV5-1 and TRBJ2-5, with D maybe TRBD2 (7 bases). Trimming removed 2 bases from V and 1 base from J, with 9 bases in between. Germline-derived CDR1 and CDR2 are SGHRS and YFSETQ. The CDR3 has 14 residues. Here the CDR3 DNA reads TGCGCCAGCAGCTTTGGGGGGGCCCAAGAGACCCAGTACTTC. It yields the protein CASSFGGAQETQYF.

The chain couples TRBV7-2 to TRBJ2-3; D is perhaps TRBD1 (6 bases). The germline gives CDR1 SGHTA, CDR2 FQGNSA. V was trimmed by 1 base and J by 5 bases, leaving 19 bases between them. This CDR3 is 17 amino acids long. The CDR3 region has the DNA TGTGCCAGCAGCTTAGAAGTGCGTTGGGACACGATAGATACGCAGTATTTT. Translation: CASSLEVRWDTIDTQYF.

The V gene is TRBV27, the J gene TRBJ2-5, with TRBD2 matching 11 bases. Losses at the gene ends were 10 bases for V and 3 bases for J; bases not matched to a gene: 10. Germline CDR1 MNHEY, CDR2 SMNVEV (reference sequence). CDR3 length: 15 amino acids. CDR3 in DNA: TGTGCCACCCATTCGACTAGCGGGACTAAAGAGACCCAGTACTTC. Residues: CATHSTSGTKETQYF.

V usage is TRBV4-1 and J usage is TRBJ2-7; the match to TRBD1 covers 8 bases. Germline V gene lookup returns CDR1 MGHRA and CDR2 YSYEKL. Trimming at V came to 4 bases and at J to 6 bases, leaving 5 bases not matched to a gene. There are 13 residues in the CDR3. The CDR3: CASSPTGVGEQYF. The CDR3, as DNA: TGCGCCAGCAGCCCGACAGGGGTGGGCGAGCAGTACTTC.

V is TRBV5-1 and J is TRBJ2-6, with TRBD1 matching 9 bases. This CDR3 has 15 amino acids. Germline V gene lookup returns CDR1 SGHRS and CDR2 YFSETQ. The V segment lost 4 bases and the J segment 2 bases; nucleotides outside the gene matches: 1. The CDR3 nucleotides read TGCGCCAGCAGCGGGGACAGGGCTGGGGCCAACGTCCTGACTTTC. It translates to CASSGDRAGANVLTF.

CDR3 in DNA: TGTGCCAGCTCACCACCTTCATCTAGCGGGAGGGAAGAGACCCAGTACTTC. It is translated as CASSPPSSSGREETQYF. This sequence joins TRBV18 and TRBJ2-5; 12 bases are shared with TRBD2. CDR3 length: 17 amino acids. CDR1 KGHSH and CDR2 LQKENI come from the germline V gene. J was trimmed by 3 bases and V by 0 bases; bases with no gene match: 5.

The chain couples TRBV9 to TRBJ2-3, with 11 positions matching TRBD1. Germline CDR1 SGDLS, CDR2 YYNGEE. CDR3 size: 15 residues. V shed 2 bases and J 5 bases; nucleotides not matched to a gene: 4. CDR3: CASSVGTGGVDTQYF. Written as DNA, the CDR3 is TGTGCCAGCAGCGTCGGGACAGGGGGAGTAGATACGCAGTATTTT.

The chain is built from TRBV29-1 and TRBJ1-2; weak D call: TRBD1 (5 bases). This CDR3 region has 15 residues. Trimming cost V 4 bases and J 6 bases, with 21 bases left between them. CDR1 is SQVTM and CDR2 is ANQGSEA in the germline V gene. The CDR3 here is CSVAVRDTPVNGYTF. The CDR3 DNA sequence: TGCAGCGTTGCTGTCAGGGATACGCCGGTCAATGGCTACACCTTC.

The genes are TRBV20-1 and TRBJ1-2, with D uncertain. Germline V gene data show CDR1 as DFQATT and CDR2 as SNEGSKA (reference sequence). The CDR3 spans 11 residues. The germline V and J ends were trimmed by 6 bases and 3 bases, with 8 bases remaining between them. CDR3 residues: CSASKDYGYTF. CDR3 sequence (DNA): TGCAGTGCAAGCAAAGACTATGGCTACACCTTC.